Following are 24 T cell receptor beta chains from one sample sequenced in a study of blood T cells in healthy people across ages. Primers used in a second PCR of roughly 6 to 12 cycles were a sample-barcoded 5' primer and a J-beta primer mix. Each CDR3 protein is one row after TCRdb ran MiXCR on the 5' RACE reads. The repertoire includes fewer than 1.5 million distinct CDR3 sequences, 40% to 50% of them detected once, and 7% to 9.5% sits in the top ten. Sequencing was done on a sample of blood. All receptors come from a woman between 18 and 29 years old in good health.

About this clonotype itself: Relative to the germline gene, one junction end is altered; a read error may explain this. The chain's CDR3 is CAGSYSGIPYNEQFF. In DNA, the CDR3 is TGTGCCGGCAGTTATAGCGGCATTCCCTACAATGAGCAGTTCTTC. The chain has TRBV6-1 and TRBJ2-1, with D perhaps TRBD2 (6 bases). Germline loops: CDR1 MNHNS, CDR2 SASEGT. The CDR3 contains 15 residues.

The gene calls are TRBV21-1 and TRBJ2-3; TRBD1, the table's D call, was not compared with the DNA. TRBV21-1 constitutes a pseudogene. This CDR3 region has 16 residues. The CDR3 loop is CASSRGGRGRPDTQYF. The DNA for the CDR3 is TGTGCCAGCAGCAGAGGGGGCCGGGGGCGTCCAGATACGCAGTATTTT.

The chain recombines TRBV20-1 with TRBJ2-7; 7 nucleotides agree with TRBD2. The junction had 8 bases not matched to a gene; V was cut back by 3 bases and J by 0 bases. This CDR3 region has 15 residues. The germline V gene has CDR1 DFQATT and CDR2 SNEGSKA (reference sequence). The DNA of the CDR3 is TGCAGTGCTAGGGGCGGGGGAAGGAGCTCCTACGAGCAGTACTTC. Protein: CSARGGGRSSYEQYF.

The chain uses TRBV30 and TRBJ2-3; 7 nucleotides agree with TRBD2. In germline, CDR1 is GTSNPN, CDR2 SVGIG (reference sequence). Trimming removed 8 bases from V and 1 base from J; junction bases left unmatched: 3. The CDR3 is 12 residues long. Here the CDR3 reads CAGRGGTDTQYF. Written as DNA, the CDR3 is TGTGCCGGACGGGGGGGCACAGATACGCAGTATTTT.

This clonotype was recorded many times. This chain uses TRBV6-6 with TRBJ2-7, with D uncertain. The CDR3 spans 12 residues. The V gene's germline CDR1 is MNHNY and CDR2 SVGAGI (reference sequence). The germline V and J ends were trimmed by 4 bases and 5 bases, with 9 bases remaining between them. CDR3 in DNA: TGTGCCAGCAGTTGGGGTGGGGACGAGCAGTACTTC. The encoded protein is CASSWGGDEQYF.

This chain joins TRBV11-2 and TRBJ2-4; possibly TRBD1 for D (6 bases). The DNA matches TRBJ2-7 better at its end, which makes the J call doubtful. The CDR3 runs 14 residues. Germline lookup yields CDR1 SGHAT and CDR2 FQNNGV. CDR3 sequence reads: CASSWTERSYEQYF. CDR3 in DNA: TGTGCCAGCAGCTGGACAGAACGTTCTTACGAGCAGTACTTC.

This clonotype was counted between two and nine times. V gene TRBV6-6 combines with J gene TRBJ2-3; D perhaps matches TRBD1 (6 bases). V was cut by 2 bases and J by 3 bases, with 9 bases left in between. This CDR3 is 14 amino acids long. The germline V gene encodes CDR1 MNHNY and CDR2 SVGAGI (reference sequence). The CDR3 is CASSYLDRTDTQYF. CDR3 bases: TGTGCCAGCAGTTACCTCGACAGGACAGATACGCAGTATTTT.

This rearrangement joins TRBV28 to TRBJ2-3; TRBD2 matches at 14 bases. The V and J ends lost 1 base and 11 bases, in that order; junction bases with no gene match: 2. Germline-derived CDR1 and CDR2 are MDHEN and SYDVKM. The CDR3 loop spans 14 amino acids. The CDR3 DNA follows: TGTGCCAGCAGTTTATCTGGACTAGCGGGGGGGCAGTATTTT. It translates to CASSLSGLAGGQYF.

The rearrangement links TRBV2 to TRBJ2-5; D is undetermined. The CDR3 runs 14 residues. Trimming cost V 2 bases and J 5 bases, with 12 bases left between them. Germline values: CDR1 SNHLY, CDR2 FYNNEI. CDR3 in amino acids: CASSETASTETQYF. In nucleotides, the CDR3 is TGTGCCAGCAGTGAAACGGCTTCCACCGAGACCCAGTACTTC.

The chain carries TRBV18 and TRBJ1-1, with 8 nucleotides matching TRBD1. The CDR3 totals 15 residues. V lost 3 bases to trimming and J lost 6 bases; unmatched junction nucleotides: 9. Germline-derived CDR1 and CDR2 are KGHSH and LQKENI. CDR3 residues: CASSPYQTGVAEAFF. CDR3 nucleotide sequence: TGTGCCAGCTCACCGTACCAGACAGGGGTCGCTGAAGCTTTCTTT.

This clonotype came up once. V and J are TRBV24-1 and TRBJ2-3, with D possibly matching TRBD2 (6 bases). Trimming took off 3 bases at V and 3 bases at J, with 12 bases between the two ends. Germline-derived CDR1 and CDR2 are KGHDR and SFDVKD. CDR3 length equals 15 residues. The chain's CDR3 is CATSDHPLATDTQYF. CDR3 DNA sequence: TGTGCCACCAGTGATCATCCGCTAGCGACAGATACGCAGTATTTT.

The chain links TRBV2 to TRBJ2-5; D is undetermined. The end of the DNA aligns better with TRBJ2-7, so the J call may be wrong. The CDR3 runs to 13 residues. From germline, CDR1 is SNHLY and CDR2 FYNNEI. The CDR3 region is CASSSTDFYEQYF. The CDR3 nucleotides are TGTGCCAGCAGTAGCACAGATTTCTACGAGCAGTACTTC.

This clonotype was observed a handful of times. This chain links TRBV12-5 with TRBJ2-2; TRBD1 matches 11 bases. CDR1 is LGHNT and CDR2 is FRNRAP in the germline V gene. V shed 4 bases and J 4 bases; nucleotides not matched to a gene: 8. The CDR3 consists of 17 residues. This CDR3 reads CASGSVGQGALTGELFF. In DNA, the CDR3 is TGTGCTAGTGGTTCCGTCGGACAGGGGGCCCTCACCGGGGAGCTGTTTTTT.

The rearrangement uses TRBV5-1 and TRBJ2-3; TRBD2 aligns across 7 bases. Losses at the gene ends were 0 bases for V and 2 bases for J; bases not matched to a gene: 6. This CDR3 has 16 amino acids. Germline CDR1 is SGHRS and CDR2 is YFSETQ. The CDR3 DNA reads as TGCGCCAGCAGCTTGGAACCAGCGGGGATCACAGATACGCAGTATTTT. This sequence encodes CASSLEPAGITDTQYF.

The J gene is TRBJ1-1, the V gene TRBV12-3 or TRBV12-4; TRBD1 might be the D (6 bases). There are 16 residues in the CDR3. Trimming stripped 8 bases from V and 0 bases from J, with 19 bases between. CDR3 protein: CASLGGQLLMNTEAFF. CDR3 nucleotides: TGTGCCAGCTTGGGGGGCCAACTCCTTATGAACACTGAAGCTTTCTTT.

V gene TRBV12-3 or TRBV12-4 combines with J gene TRBJ2-7; D is ambiguous. The CDR3 extends over 13 amino acids. Trimming pared 3 bases from V and 3 bases from J, leaving 9 bases between. The CDR3: CASSFGRRYEQYF. The CDR3 DNA sequence: TGTGCCAGCAGTTTCGGGCGGCGCTACGAGCAGTACTTC.

This chain uses TRBV7-6 with TRBJ2-1; 9 bases match TRBD2. The germline V gene has CDR1 SGHVS and CDR2 FNYEAQ. The CDR3 length is 14 residues. J lost 6 bases, V lost 8 bases, and 8 bases had no gene match. As DNA, the CDR3 is TGTGCCAGCGTCCCTAGCGGGAACCTCAATGAGCAGTTCTTC. The encoded protein is CASVPSGNLNEQFF.

V usage is TRBV9 and J usage is TRBJ2-5, with 8 bases matching TRBD2. CDR1 is SGDLS, CDR2 YYNGEE, per germline. The CDR3 consists of 18 residues. The V segment lost 2 bases and the J segment 11 bases; nucleotides outside the gene matches: 23. The CDR3 reads CASSVSAGGAMSYNEQYF. The CDR3 DNA reads TGTGCCAGCAGCGTTTCTGCCGGGGGGGCAATGTCCTACAATGAGCAGTACTTC.

The chain is built from TRBV4-1 and TRBJ2-5; 9 nucleotides align to TRBD1. The J call is uncertain, as TRBJ2-7 better fits the DNA end. CDR3 length equals 15 residues. Per germline, CDR1 MGHRA and CDR2 YSYEKL. In DNA form, the CDR3 reads TGCGCCAGCAGCCAAGCGGGACAGGGATCGGGCGAGCAGTACTTC. This codes for CASSQAGQGSGEQYF.

V is TRBV12-3 or TRBV12-4 and J is TRBJ2-7; 7 bases map to TRBD1. The junction had 5 bases not matched to a gene; V was cut back by 6 bases and J by 6 bases. This CDR3 has 12 residues. The CDR3 loop reads CASRRGPSEQYF. In DNA, the CDR3 is TGTGCCAGCAGGAGGGGGCCGAGCGAGCAGTACTTC.

This chain uses TRBV6-2 or TRBV6-3 with TRBJ1-5; the D is unclear. Germline V gene sequence: CDR1 MNHEY, CDR2 SVGEGT. V lost 0 bases, J lost 1 base, and 13 bases lay in between. The CDR3 is 17 amino acids. CDR3 sequence reads: CASSYSGKGQSNQPQHF. Here the CDR3 DNA reads TGTGCCAGCAGTTACTCGGGTAAAGGCCAGAGCAATCAGCCCCAGCATTTT.

The V gene is TRBV21-1, the J gene TRBJ2-3; TRBD1 is the table's D call and was not checked against the DNA. TRBV21-1 is a pseudogene locus. The CDR3 extends over 15 amino acids. DNA for the CDR3: TGTGCCAGCAGCTTTGCCGGGAGTCGTACAGATACGCAGTATTTT. It yields the protein CASSFAGSRTDTQYF.

The chain couples TRBV5-3 to TRBJ1-5; D uncertain. TRBV5-3 is designated an ORF whose function remains uncertain. This CDR3 is 13 amino acids long. V dropped 4 bases and J dropped 5 bases, with 10 bases sitting between them. CDR3 sequence (DNA): TGTGCCAGAAGCCACGGACTTCATCAGCCCCAGCATTTT. Its protein is CARSHGLHQPQHF.

In its sample, this clonotype was seen a few times. V gene TRBV15 combines with J gene TRBJ2-3; no clear D. Trimming pared 0 bases from V and 5 bases from J, leaving 9 bases between. The CDR3 has 14 residues. Germline V gene data show CDR1 as LNHNV and CDR2 as YYDKDF (reference sequence). The CDR3 DNA is TGTGCCACCAGCAGAGACTCTAAAAAAGATACGCAGTATTTT. Its translation: CATSRDSKKDTQYF.